The 16 T cell receptor beta chains listed next were all sequenced from one sample in a study of blood T cell repertoires in COVID-19. Here immunoSEQ multiplex PCR was the method, and the copy in TCRdb shows in-frame clones only, minus some. The sample lists more than 70,000 clones; 75% to 90% were seen once. Specimen: peripheral blood. All receptors derive from an elderly woman with acute or convalescent COVID-19.

The chain couples TRBV6-1 to TRBJ1-5, with TRBD1 as a possible D gene (6 bases). The length of the CDR3 is 17 residues. Trimming removed 4 bases at V and 0 bases at J, with 16 bases between. In germline, CDR1 is MNHNS, CDR2 SASEGT. This chain's CDR3 is CASSGVPGHLSNQPQHF. The CDR3 DNA reads as TGTGCCAGCAGTGGGGTTCCGGGACATCTTAGCAATCAGCCCCAGCATTTT.

This clone came up once. The genes are TRBV5-4 and TRBJ2-3, with 8 bases that match TRBD2. The length of the CDR3 is 12 residues. The V and J ends lost 2 bases and 14 bases, in that order; junction bases with no gene match: 7. Germline-derived CDR1 and CDR2 are SGHNT and YYREEE (reference sequence). The CDR3 here is CASSLGTSRLYF. The CDR3 DNA sequence: TGTGCCAGCAGCTTAGGGACTAGTAGGTTGTATTTT.

V usage is TRBV6-2 or TRBV6-3 and J usage is TRBJ2-3, with 10 positions matching TRBD2. The CDR3 is 15 residues long. The V and J ends lost 4 bases and 6 bases, in that order; junction bases with no gene match: 7. The V gene's germline CDR1 is MNHEY and CDR2 SVGEGT. The CDR3 reads CASSLIAGGVDTQYF. In DNA form, the CDR3 reads TGTGCCAGCAGTTTAATAGCGGGGGGCGTGGATACGCAGTATTTT.

This clone was found once. The chain uses TRBV2 and TRBJ1-4; D possibly corresponds to TRBD1 (5 bases). Germline CDR1 is SNHLY and CDR2 is FYNNEI. Trimming removed 7 bases at V and 0 bases at J, with 15 bases between. The CDR3 is made up of 16 amino acids. The CDR3 protein is CASTGRSSATNEKLFF. Written as DNA, the CDR3 is TGTGCCAGCACAGGGAGGAGTAGTGCAACTAATGAAAAACTGTTTTTT.

V usage is TRBV6-5 and J usage is TRBJ2-3; D not certain. The CDR3 totals 13 residues. Between the trimmed V and J ends, which lost 4 bases and 3 bases, there was a span of 8 bases. Per the germline V gene, CDR1 is MNHEY and CDR2 is SVGAGI. The CDR3 spells CASSSPETDTQYF. Written as DNA, the CDR3 is TGTGCCAGCAGTTCTCCAGAAACAGATACGCAGTATTTT.

The chain carries TRBV6-5 and TRBJ2-7; perhaps TRBD1 as D (7 bases). The CDR3 sequence is 15 residues long. V lost 5 bases to trimming and J lost 2 bases, with 16 bases between them. CDR1 MNHEY and CDR2 SVGAGI come from the germline V gene. The CDR3 reads CASSPNRGGTYEQYF. The CDR3 region has the DNA TGTGCCAGCAGTCCTAACAGGGGAGGCACCTACGAGCAGTACTTC.

V and J are TRBV2 and TRBJ2-2, with D maybe TRBD2 (6 bases). V lost 6 bases to trimming and J lost 3 bases, with 17 bases between them. The length of the CDR3 is 16 residues. CDR1 is SNHLY and CDR2 is FYNNEI in the germline V gene. CDR3 in amino acids: CASRGWEAGYTGELFF. CDR3 bases: TGTGCCAGCAGGGGATGGGAGGCGGGTTACACCGGGGAGCTGTTTTTT.

The V and J genes are TRBV18 and TRBJ2-7; 7 bases line up with TRBD1. The CDR3 loop spans 14 amino acids. Germline V gives CDR1 KGHSH, CDR2 LQKENI. V trimming: 2 bases; J trimming: 0 bases; junction bases outside the gene matches: 1. The CDR3 is CASSPGTASYEQYF. The CDR3, as DNA: TGTGCCAGCTCACCAGGGACAGCCTCCTACGAGCAGTACTTC.

J is TRBJ1-4 and V is TRBV5-4, with no clear D. With 2 bases removed from V and 0 bases from J, the gap between germline ends came to 5 bases. CDR1 SGHNT and CDR2 YYREEE come from the germline V gene (reference sequence). The CDR3 length is 14 residues. CDR3 in DNA: TGTGCCAGCAGCTTTTCTGCAACTAATGAAAAACTGTTTTTT. It encodes CASSFSATNEKLFF.

The V gene is TRBV5-5, the J gene TRBJ1-1; 9 bases agree with TRBD1. The CDR3 spans 13 residues. V trimming: 1 base; J trimming: 11 bases; junction bases outside the gene matches: 6. Germline V gene data show CDR1 as SGHKS and CDR2 as YYEKEE (reference sequence). CDR3 DNA: TGTGCCAGCAGCTTGCCCACAGGGGGCGTGGCTTTCTTT. This encodes CASSLPTGGVAFF.

The V and J genes are TRBV7-9 and TRBJ2-5; the match to TRBD2 covers 9 bases. Germline V CDR1 and CDR2: SEHNR, FQNEAQ (reference sequence). The CDR3 extends over 17 amino acids. V was pared by 1 base and J by 1 base, with 7 bases of the junction left unmatched. The CDR3 nucleotides read TGTGCCAGCAGCTTAGGGGGTAGCGGGGGACTCCAAGAGACCCAGTACTTC. Translation: CASSLGGSGGLQETQYF.

The chain couples TRBV5-1 to TRBJ1-1, with a weak D call TRBD1 (5 bases). Trimming removed 0 bases from V and 4 bases from J, with 16 bases in between. This CDR3 is built from 16 residues. The germline gives CDR1 SGHRS, CDR2 YFSETQ. The CDR3 region is CASSLGLIGGATEAFF. The CDR3 bases are TGCGCCAGCAGCTTGGGCCTGATCGGAGGGGCCACTGAAGCTTTCTTT. The entire variable domain, with the rest obtained from reference TRBV5-1 and TRBJ1-1, is as follows: KAGVTQTPRYLIKTRGQQVTLSCSPISGHRSVSWYQQTPGQGLQFLFEYFSETQRNKGNFPGRFSGRQFSNSRSEMNVSTLELGDSALYLCASSLGLIGGATEAFFGQGTRLTVV.

This clone was seen a single time. This chain joins TRBV7-8 and TRBJ2-1; TRBD2 aligns across 10 bases. The junction had 6 bases not matched to a gene; V was cut back by 1 base and J by 9 bases. CDR3 length: 15 amino acids. Germline CDR1 is SGHVS and CDR2 is FQNEAQ. The CDR3 protein is CASSLGLAGVVEQFF. DNA for the CDR3: TGTGCCAGCAGCTTAGGTCTAGCGGGGGTGGTTGAGCAGTTCTTC.

The rearrangement links TRBV5-1 to TRBJ2-7; the match to TRBD2 covers 12 bases. The length of the CDR3 is 16 residues. V shed 3 bases and J 7 bases; nucleotides not matched to a gene: 11. Looked up from germline, CDR1 is SGHRS and CDR2 is YFSETQ. Written as DNA, the CDR3 is TGCGCCAGCAGCTCGGACCCTAGCGGGGGGGCGAAAGAGCAGTACTTC. Residues: CASSSDPSGGAKEQYF.

V usage is TRBV18 and J usage is TRBJ1-4; no clear D. The CDR3 extends over 17 amino acids. Germline loops: CDR1 KGHSH, CDR2 LQKENI. Trimming took off 0 bases at V and 4 bases at J, with 15 bases between the two ends. The CDR3 is CASSPPRGTSGNEKLFF. The DNA for the CDR3 is TGTGCCAGCTCACCACCGCGGGGAACATCGGGTAATGAAAAACTGTTTTTT. Full variable domain (outside the CDR3, taken from reference TRBV18 and TRBJ1-4): NAGVMQNPRHLVRRRGQEARLRCSPMKGHSHVYWYRQLPEEGLKFMVYLQKENIIDESGMPKERFSAEFPKEGPSILRIQQVVRGDSAAYFCASSPPRGTSGNEKLFFGSGTQLSVL.

This sequence joins TRBV5-1 and TRBJ1-6; D not resolved. The CDR3 is 15 residues long. CDR1 and CDR2 from the germline V gene are SGHRS and YFSETQ. V was shortened by 1 base and J by 6 bases, with 11 bases between the two germline ends. CDR3 coding DNA: TGCGCCAGCAGCTTGTCTGTACAGATTAATTCACCCCTCCACTTT. This gives the protein CASSLSVQINSPLHF.